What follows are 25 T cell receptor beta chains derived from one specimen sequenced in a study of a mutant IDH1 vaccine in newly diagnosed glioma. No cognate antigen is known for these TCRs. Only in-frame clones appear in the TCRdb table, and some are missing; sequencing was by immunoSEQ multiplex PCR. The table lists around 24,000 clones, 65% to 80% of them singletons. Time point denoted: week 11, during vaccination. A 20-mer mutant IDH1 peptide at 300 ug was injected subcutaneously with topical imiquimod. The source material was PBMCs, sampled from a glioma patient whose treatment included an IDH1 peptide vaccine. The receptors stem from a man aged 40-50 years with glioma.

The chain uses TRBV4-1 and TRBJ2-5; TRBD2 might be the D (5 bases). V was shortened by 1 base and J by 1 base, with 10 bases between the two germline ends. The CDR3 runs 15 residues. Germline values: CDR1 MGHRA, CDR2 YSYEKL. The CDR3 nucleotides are TGCGCCAGCAGCCAAGCCAACCGGGGCCAAGAGACCCAGTACTTC. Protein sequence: CASSQANRGQETQYF.

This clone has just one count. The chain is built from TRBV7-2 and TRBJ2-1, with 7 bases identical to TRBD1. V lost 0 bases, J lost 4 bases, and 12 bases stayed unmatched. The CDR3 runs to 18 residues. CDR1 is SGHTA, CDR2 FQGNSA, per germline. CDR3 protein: CASSLAGGTIRSYNEQFF. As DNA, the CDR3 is TGTGCCAGCAGCTTAGCAGGGGGCACAATAAGAAGTTACAATGAGCAGTTCTTC. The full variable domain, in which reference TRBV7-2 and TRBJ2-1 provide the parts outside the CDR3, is GAGVSQSPSNKVTEKGKDVELRCDPISGHTALYWYRQSLGQGLEFLIYFQGNSAPDKSGLPSDRFSAERTGGSVSTLTIQRTQQEDSAVYLCASSLAGGTIRSYNEQFFGPGTRLTVL.

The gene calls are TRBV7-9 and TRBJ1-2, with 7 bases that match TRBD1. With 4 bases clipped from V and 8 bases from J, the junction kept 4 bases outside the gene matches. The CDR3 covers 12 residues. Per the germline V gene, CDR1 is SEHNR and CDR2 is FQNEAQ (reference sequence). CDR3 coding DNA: TGTGCCAGCAGCTCTCAGGGGGTCGGCTACACCTTC. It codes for CASSSQGVGYTF.

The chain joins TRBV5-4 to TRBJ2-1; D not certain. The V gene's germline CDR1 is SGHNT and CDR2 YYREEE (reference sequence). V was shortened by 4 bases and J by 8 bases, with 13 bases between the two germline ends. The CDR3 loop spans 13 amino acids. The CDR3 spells CASSPVGGDEQFF. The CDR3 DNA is TGTGCCAGCAGCCCCGTGGGTGGCGATGAGCAGTTCTTC.

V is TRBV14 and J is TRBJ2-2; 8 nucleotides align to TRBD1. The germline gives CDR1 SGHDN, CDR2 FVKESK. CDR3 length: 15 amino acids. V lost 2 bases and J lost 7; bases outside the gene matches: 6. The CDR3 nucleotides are TGTGCCAGCAGCCAACAGACAGGGGATGTCGGGGAGCTGTTTTTT. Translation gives CASSQQTGDVGELFF. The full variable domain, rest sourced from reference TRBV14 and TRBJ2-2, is EAGVTQFPSHSVIEKGQTVTLRCDPISGHDNLYWYRRVMGKEIKFLLHFVKESKQDESGMPNNRFLAERTGGTYSTLKVQPAELEDSGVYFCASSQQTGDVGELFFGEGSRLTVL.

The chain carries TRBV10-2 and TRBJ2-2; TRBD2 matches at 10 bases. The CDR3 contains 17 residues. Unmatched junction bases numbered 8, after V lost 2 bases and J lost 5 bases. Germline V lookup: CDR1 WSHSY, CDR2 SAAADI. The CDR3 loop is CASSEQRGGVGTGELFF. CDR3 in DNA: TGCGCCAGCAGTGAGCAGCGGGGGGGGGTAGGGACCGGGGAGCTGTTTTTT.

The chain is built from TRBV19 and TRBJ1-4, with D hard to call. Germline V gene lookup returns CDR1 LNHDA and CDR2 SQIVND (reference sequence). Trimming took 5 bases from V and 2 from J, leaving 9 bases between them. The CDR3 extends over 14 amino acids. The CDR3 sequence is CASSGAITNEKLFF. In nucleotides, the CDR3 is TGTGCCAGTAGTGGCGCCATCACTAATGAAAAACTGTTTTTT.

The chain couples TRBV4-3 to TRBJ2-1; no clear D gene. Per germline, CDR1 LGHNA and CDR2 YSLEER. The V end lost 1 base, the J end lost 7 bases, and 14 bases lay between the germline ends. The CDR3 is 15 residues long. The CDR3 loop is CASSQAGFLGNEQFF. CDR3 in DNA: TGCGCCAGCAGCCAAGCCGGATTCCTCGGGAATGAGCAGTTCTTC.

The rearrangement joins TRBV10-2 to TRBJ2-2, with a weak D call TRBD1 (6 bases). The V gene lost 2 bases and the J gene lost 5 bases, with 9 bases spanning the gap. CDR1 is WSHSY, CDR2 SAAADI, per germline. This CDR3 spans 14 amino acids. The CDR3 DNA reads TGCGCCAGCAGTGAGGGCAGGGGAACCGGGGAGCTGTTTTTT. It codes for CASSEGRGTGELFF.

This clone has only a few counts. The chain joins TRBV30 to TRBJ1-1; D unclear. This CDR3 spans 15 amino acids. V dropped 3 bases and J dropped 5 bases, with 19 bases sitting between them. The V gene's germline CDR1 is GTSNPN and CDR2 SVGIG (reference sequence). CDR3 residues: CAWSSSDPYGTEAFF. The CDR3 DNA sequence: TGTGCCTGGAGCTCTTCCGACCCCTACGGGACTGAAGCTTTCTTT. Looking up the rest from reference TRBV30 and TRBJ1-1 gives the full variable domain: SQTIHQWPATLVQPVGSPLSLECTVEGTSNPNLYWYRQAAGRGLQLLFYSVGIGQISSEVPQNLSASRPQDRQFILSSKKLLLSDSGFYLCAWSSSDPYGTEAFFGQGTRLTVV.

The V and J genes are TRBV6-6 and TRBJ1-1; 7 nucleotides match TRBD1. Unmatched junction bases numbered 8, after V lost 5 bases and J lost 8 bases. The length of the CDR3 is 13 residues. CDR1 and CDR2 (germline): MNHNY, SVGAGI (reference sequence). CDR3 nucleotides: TGTGCCAGCAGTGAGCAGGGGGATCCGGAAGCTTTCTTT. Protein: CASSEQGDPEAFF.

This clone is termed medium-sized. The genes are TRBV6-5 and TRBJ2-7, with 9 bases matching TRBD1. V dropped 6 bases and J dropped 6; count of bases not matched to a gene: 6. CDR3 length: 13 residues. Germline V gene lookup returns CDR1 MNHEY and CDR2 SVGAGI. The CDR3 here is CASRAQGASEQYV. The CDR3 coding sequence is TGTGCCAGCAGAGCACAGGGGGCGAGCGAGCAGTACGTC.

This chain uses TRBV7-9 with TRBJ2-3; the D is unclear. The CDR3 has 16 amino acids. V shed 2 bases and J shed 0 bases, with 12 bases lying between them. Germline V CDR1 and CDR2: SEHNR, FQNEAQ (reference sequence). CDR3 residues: CASSLLGSRSTDTQYF. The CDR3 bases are TGTGCCAGCAGCTTACTGGGGTCGAGAAGCACAGATACGCAGTATTTT.

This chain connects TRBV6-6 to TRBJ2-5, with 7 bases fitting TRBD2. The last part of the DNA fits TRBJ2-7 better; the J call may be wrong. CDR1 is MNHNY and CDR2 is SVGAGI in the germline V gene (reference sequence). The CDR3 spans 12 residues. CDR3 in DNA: TGTGCCAGCAGTAGGGAGGGGTACGAGCAGTACTTC. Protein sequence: CASSREGYEQYF.

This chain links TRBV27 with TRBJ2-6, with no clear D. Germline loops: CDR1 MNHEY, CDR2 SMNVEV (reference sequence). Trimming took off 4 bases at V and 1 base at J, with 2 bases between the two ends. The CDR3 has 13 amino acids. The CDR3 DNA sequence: TGTGCCAGCAGTTCATCTGGGGCCAACGTCCTGACTTTC. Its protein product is CASSSSGANVLTF.

In DNA form, the CDR3 reads TGTGCCAGCTCTCAGTGGAGCTCTGGGGCCAACGTCCTGACTTTC. Protein product: CASSQWSSGANVLTF. The J gene is TRBJ2-6, the V gene TRBV6-5; no reliable D call. Trimming removed 8 bases from V and 0 bases from J, with 11 bases in between. Germline CDR1 is MNHEY and CDR2 is SVGAGI. This CDR3 has 15 residues.

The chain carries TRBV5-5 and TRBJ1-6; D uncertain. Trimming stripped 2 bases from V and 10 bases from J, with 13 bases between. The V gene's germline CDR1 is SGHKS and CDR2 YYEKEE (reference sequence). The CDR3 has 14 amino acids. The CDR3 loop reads CASSFGGLGSPLHF. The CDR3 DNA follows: TGTGCCAGCAGCTTCGGAGGGCTGGGATCACCCCTCCACTTT.

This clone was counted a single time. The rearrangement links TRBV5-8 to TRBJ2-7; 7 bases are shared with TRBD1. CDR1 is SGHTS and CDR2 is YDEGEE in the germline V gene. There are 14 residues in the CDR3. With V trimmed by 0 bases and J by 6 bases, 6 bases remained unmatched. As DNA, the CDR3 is TGTGCCAGCAGCTTGGGACAGGGTATGAGCGAGCAGTACTTC. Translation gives CASSLGQGMSEQYF. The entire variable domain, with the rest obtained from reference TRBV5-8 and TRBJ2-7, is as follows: EAGVTQSPTHLIKTRGQQATLRCSPISGHTSVYWYQQALGLGLQFLLWYDEGEERNRGNFPPRFSGRQFPNYSSELNVNALELEDSALYLCASSLGQGMSEQYFGPGTRLTVT.

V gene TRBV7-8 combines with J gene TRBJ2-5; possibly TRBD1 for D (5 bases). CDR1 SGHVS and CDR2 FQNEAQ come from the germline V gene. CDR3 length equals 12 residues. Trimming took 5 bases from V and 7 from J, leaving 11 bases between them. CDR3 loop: CASSLPQGTQYF. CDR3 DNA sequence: TGTGCCAGCAGCCTCCCCCAGGGGACCCAGTACTTC.

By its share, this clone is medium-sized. The CDR3 is CATSRDVNEKLFF. In nucleotides, the CDR3 is TGTGCCACCAGCAGGGACGTTAATGAAAAACTGTTTTTT. The genes are TRBV15 and TRBJ1-4; D gene ambiguous. Germline V gene lookup returns CDR1 LNHNV and CDR2 YYDKDF (reference sequence). This CDR3 has 13 amino acids. Trimming stripped 3 bases from V and 4 bases from J, with 6 bases between. Full variable domain (rest looked up from reference TRBV15 and TRBJ1-4): DAMVIQNPRYQVTQFGKPVTLSCSQTLNHNVMYWYQQKSSQAPKLLFHYYDKDFNNEADTPDNFQSRRPNTSFCFLDIRSPGLGDTAMYLCATSRDVNEKLFFGSGTQLSVL.

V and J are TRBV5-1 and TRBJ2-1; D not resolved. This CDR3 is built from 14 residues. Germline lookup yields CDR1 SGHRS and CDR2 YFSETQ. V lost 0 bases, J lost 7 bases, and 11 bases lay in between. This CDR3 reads CASSLEGRQNEQFF. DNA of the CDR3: TGCGCCAGCAGCTTGGAAGGACGCCAGAATGAGCAGTTCTTC. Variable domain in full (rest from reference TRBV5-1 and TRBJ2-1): KAGVTQTPRYLIKTRGQQVTLSCSPISGHRSVSWYQQTPGQGLQFLFEYFSETQRNKGNFPGRFSGRQFSNSRSEMNVSTLELGDSALYLCASSLEGRQNEQFFGPGTRLTVL.

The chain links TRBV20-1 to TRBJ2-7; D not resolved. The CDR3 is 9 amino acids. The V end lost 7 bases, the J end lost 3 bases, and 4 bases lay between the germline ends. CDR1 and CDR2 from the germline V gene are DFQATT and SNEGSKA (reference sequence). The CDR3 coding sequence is TGCAGTGTTCACTACGAGCAGTACTTC. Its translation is CSVHYEQYF.

As DNA, the CDR3 is TGTGCCAGCAGTCCAGGCTCTCACAGGGCAGATACGCAGTATTTT. This gives the protein CASSPGSHRADTQYF. The genes are TRBV2 and TRBJ2-3; tentatively, D is TRBD1 (6 bases). Per the germline V gene, CDR1 is SNHLY and CDR2 is FYNNEI. The V end was cut by 5 bases, the J end by 4 bases, with 16 bases between. CDR3 length: 15 amino acids.

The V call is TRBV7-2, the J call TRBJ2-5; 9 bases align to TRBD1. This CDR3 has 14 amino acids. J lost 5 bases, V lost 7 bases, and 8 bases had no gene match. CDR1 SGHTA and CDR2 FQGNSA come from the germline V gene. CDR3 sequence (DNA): TGTGCCAGCAACCCGGACAGGGGACGCGAGACCCAGTACTTC. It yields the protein CASNPDRGRETQYF.

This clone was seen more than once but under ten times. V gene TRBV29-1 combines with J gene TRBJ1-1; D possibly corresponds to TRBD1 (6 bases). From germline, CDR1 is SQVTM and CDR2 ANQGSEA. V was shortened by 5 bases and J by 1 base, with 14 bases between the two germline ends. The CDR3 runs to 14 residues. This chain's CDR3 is CSVQITGKNTEAFF. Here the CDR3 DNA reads TGCAGCGTTCAAATTACAGGGAAGAACACTGAAGCTTTCTTT.